Listed below are T cell receptor beta chains from one sample, sequenced in a study of blood T cell repertoires in COVID-19. Measured with immunoSEQ multiplex PCR; TCRdb has only the in-frame clones, and not every one. The repertoire holds 85,000 to 130,000 clones, with roughly 92% as singletons. The sample comprised peripheral blood. The receptors were sampled from a man aged 70-80 years with acute or convalescent COVID-19. Each CDR3 is given with its conserved first and last residue. The order of the fields is clone size, J gene, D gene, V gene, CDR3 protein, CDR3 DNA. D genes are given only for firm matches. Expanded clones get a size class; other rows say once, few or many, or leave the size out.

>.|TRBJ2-3|TRBD2|TRBV7-8
CASSFLAGRAYF
TGTGCCAGCAGCTTCTTAGCGGGGCGGGCGTATTTT
>.|TRBJ2-7|TRBD1|TRBV5-1
CASSLGTGIYEQYF
TGCGCCAGCAGCTTGGGGACAGGGATCTACGAGCAGTACTTC
>.|TRBJ1-1|.|TRBV19
CASSIGGGENTEAFF
TGTGCCAGTAGTATAGGAGGGGGGGAGAACACTGAAGCTTTCTTT
>.|TRBJ2-1|.|TRBV5-8
CASSFLASRSYNEQFF
TGTGCCAGCAGCTTCTTGGCCTCAAGATCCTACAATGAGCAGTTCTTC
>.|TRBJ2-7|.|TRBV10-3
CAISGQTYEQYF
TGTGCCATCAGTGGTCAGACCTACGAGCAGTACTTC
>.|TRBJ2-1|.|TRBV18
CASSSTPGRNEQFF
TGTGCCAGCTCATCAACCCCGGGTCGCAATGAGCAGTTCTTC
>.|TRBJ2-7|TRBD1|TRBV12-5
CASGYGTGGSYEQYF
TGTGCTAGTGGATATGGGACAGGCGGGTCCTACGAGCAGTACTTC
>.|TRBJ2-7|.|TRBV12-3/TRBV12-4
CASSLMEYEQYF
TGTGCCAGCAGTTTAATGGAGTACGAGCAGTACTTC
>.|TRBJ1-2|TRBD1|TRBV7-2
CASSLAVDRAYTF
TGTGCCAGCAGCTTAGCGGTAGACAGGGCCTACACCTTC
>.|TRBJ1-2|.|TRBV2
CASSELGGGYGYTF
TGTGCCAGCAGTGAATTGGGTGGCGGATATGGCTACACCTTC
>few|TRBJ1-2|.|TRBV2
CASSGAGADYGYTF
TGTGCCAGCAGTGGGGCAGGGGCGGACTATGGCTACACCTTC